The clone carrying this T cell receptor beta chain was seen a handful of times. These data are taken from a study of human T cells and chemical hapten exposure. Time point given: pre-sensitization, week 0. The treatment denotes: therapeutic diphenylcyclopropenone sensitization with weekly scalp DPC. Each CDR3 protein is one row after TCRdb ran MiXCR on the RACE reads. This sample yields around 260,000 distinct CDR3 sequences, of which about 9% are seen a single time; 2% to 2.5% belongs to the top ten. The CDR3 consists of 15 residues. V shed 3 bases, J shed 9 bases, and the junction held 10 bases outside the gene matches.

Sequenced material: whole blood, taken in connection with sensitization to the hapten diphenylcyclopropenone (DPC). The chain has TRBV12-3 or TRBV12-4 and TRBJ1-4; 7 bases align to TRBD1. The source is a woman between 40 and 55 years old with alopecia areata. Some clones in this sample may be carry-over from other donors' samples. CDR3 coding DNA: TGTGCCAGCAGTTTTCTCCGGGACAGCGGTAAAAAACTGTTTTTT. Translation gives CASSFLRDSGKKLFF.